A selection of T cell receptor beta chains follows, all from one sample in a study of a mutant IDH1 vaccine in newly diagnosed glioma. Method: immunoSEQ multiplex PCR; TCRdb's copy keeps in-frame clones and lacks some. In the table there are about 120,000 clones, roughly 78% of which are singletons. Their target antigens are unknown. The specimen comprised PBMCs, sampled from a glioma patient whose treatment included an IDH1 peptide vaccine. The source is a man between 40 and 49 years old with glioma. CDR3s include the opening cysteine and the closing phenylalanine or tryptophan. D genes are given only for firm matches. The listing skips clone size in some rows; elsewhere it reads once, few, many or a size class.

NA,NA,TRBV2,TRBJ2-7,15,TGTGCCAGCGGTCCGGGCCCGAGTGGTTCCTACGAGCAGTACTTC,CASGPGPSGSYEQYF
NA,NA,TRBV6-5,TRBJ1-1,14,TGTGCCAGCAGTTACGACGGTATGAACACTGAAGCTTTCTTT,CASSYDGMNTEAFF
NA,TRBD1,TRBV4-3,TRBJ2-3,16,TGCGCCAGCAGCCAAAACCGACAGGGTTTCACAGATACGCAGTATTTT,CASSQNRQGFTDTQYF
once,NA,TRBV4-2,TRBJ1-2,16,TGTGCCAGCAGCCCTGGACAGTCAGGGGTCACCTATGGCTACACCTTC,CASSPGQSGVTYGYTF
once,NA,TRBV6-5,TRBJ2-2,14,TGTGCCAGCAGTTTCTCAGGGACCACCGGGGAGCTGTTTTTT,CASSFSGTTGELFF
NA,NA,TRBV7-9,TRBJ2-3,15,TGTGCCAGCAGCTTAGGCCCGGCCTCCACAGATACGCAGTATTTT,CASSLGPASTDTQYF
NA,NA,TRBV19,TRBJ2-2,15,TGTGCCAGTAGTATAGTTCCGGCGAACACCGGGGAGCTGTTTTTT,CASSIVPANTGELFF
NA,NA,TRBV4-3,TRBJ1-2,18,TGCGCCAGCAGCCAAGATCTAGGCGGTTTCTCTCAGAGCTATGGCTACACCTTC,CASSQDLGGFSQSYGYTF
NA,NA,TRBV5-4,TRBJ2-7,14,TGTGCCAGCAGCTTGGGACAGGACTCCTACGAGCAGTACTTC,CASSLGQDSYEQYF
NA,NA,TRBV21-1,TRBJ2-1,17,TGTGCCAGCAGCAAACGGGCAGGGGAGGTCTGGGACAATGAGCAGTTCTTC,CASSKRAGEVWDNEQFF
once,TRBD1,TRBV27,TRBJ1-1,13,TGTGCCAGCAGTTCCAAAAGGACAGGGGAAGCTTTCTTT,CASSSKRTGEAFF